This paragraph reports one T cell receptor beta chain. The antigen is not known. The CDR3 is made up of 15 amino acids. V trimming: 8 bases; J trimming: 3 bases; junction bases outside the gene matches: 8. Germline CDR1 MDHEN, CDR2 SYDVKM. The naive CD8 fraction comprised CD45RO-negative cells positively selected for CCR7 and excluded terminally differentiated effector memory CD45RA+ cells. This record belongs to a study of shared clonotypes between healthy human individuals. At a deep level, the assay was run. Using immunoSEQ multiplex PCR, the repertoire was profiled, and TCRdb retains in-frame clones only, with some absent. The data contain hundreds of thousands of clones, approximately 95% of them seen just once; the ten biggest clones take up approximately 0.12%. Study results and caveats: Non-shared clonotypes displayed generation probabilities falling below those of clonotypes present in all four donors.

The chain combines TRBV28 with TRBJ1-5; the match to TRBD1 covers 9 bases. The TCR originated in a woman aged 25 to 39 in good health. The sample consisted of naive CD8+ T cells sorted from blood. CDR3 DNA: TGTGCCAGCTCGTGGACAGGGGCGAACAATCAGCCCCAGCATTTT. It specifies CASSWTGANNQPQHF.